This T cell receptor (beta chain) was sequenced during a study of T cells in localized non-small cell lung cancer. Findings and limits, study-wide: Tumor samples were not multi-region, leaving intratumor heterogeneity unexcluded.

Turning to this clone: Its antigen is as yet unknown.

CDR1 SNHLY and CDR2 FYNNEI come from the germline V gene. V lost 3 bases, J lost 5 bases, and 26 bases lay in between. The CDR3 sequence is 19 residues long. Using immunoSEQ multiplex PCR, the repertoire was profiled, and TCRdb retains in-frame clones only, with some absent. The sample lists 40,000 to 55,000 clones, around 86% seen once, with more than 15% in the top ten. The clonotype originates from a man aged 40 to 70 with stage III lung adenocarcinoma. This sequence joins TRBV2 and TRBJ1-5; D is possibly TRBD1 (5 bases). This specimen consisted of peripheral blood mononuclear cells, obtained before any cancer treatment. The CDR3 DNA reads as TGTGCCAGCAGTGATGTCCGGGGCGCGAATGATCGAGACGATCAGCCCCAGCATTTT. This codes for CASSDVRGANDRDDQPQHF.